This TCR beta chain was identified in a study of T cell responses to AZD1222 COVID-19 vaccine (dated by TCRdb to the early 2020s). Regarding the study in general: AZD1222 recipients given second doses at about 4 weeks or at about 12 weeks were pooled, since spike-specific TCR depth and breadth were not found to differ between the two schedules. A total of about 230 trial participants underwent TCR sequencing, of whom 200 to 220 received two doses of AZD1222 and about 25 received two doses of the MenACWY control vaccine. Trial participants were enrolled by age into subgroups of 18-55, 56-69 and 70-plus years, and 148, 28 and 57 TCR-sequenced participants, respectively, were included in these subgroups. Study-wide findings and limitations: Nearly half of unique spike-specific TCRs reportedly recognized epitopes outside regions mutated in the B.1.351 and B.1.1.7 variants. In the small 56-69-year group, the increase in depth fell short of significance, most likely because of low power. No day 14 peak-response samples were available, so repertoires were characterized only after the peak T cell response. Vaccine-associated CD4 TCRs spanned the whole spike protein, with dominant responses in regions 160-218 and 743-854. Conclusions about previously exposed vaccinees are limited, since just six or seven AZD1222 recipients were seropositive for SARS-CoV-2 at baseline. Participants were mostly white British, with more females than males. The authors suggested clonal diversity may have been underestimated. A significant rise in spike-specific TCR breadth and depth was observed after two AZD1222 doses relative to day 0 and relative to MenACWY recipients.

At the junction V is shortened by 2 bases and J by 7 bases, with 11 bases in between. From the cysteine through the phenylalanine, the CDR3 covers 14 amino acids. The read is trimmed to its CDR3 DNA, 42 bases read in frame from base 1. Reading the germline V gene gives CDR1 SGHNT and CDR2 YENEEA. Reading the label with the study, this specimen's time point is: baseline before first vaccination. Samples from vaccinated people were obtained from the UK trials COV001 and COV002, which included a single-blind randomized controlled phase 2/3 trial of AZD1222 (ChAdOx1 nCoV-19) in healthy adults. For TCRbeta chain sequencing, PBMC samples from trial participants were taken at day 0 and at day 28 after the second dose. The CDR3 regions of human TCRbeta chains were subjected to immunosequencing. In the paper's pipeline: TCRs in the repertoires were compared against a reference library of SARS-CoV-2-specific TCRs that had been generated with the MIRA antigen-specificity platform. Breadth was defined as the fraction of unique TCRs that were SARS-CoV-2-associated. Depth was defined as the fraction of total T cells that were SARS-CoV-2-associated. Using the MIRA data, each spike-specific TCR was assigned both to the spike region to which the TCR was reactive and to a CD4 or CD8 class. Log10-transformed breadth and depth values were compared by one-way ANOVA with Sidak's multiple comparisons tests. The immuneACCESS repertoire file appears here via TCRdb, limited to in-frame rearrangements. These files lack a portion of the clones; in checked studies, under half of the deficit traces to unresolved V genes, and the cause of the others is not known. Clone size and V and J calls were adopted from that table, with D and trimming inferred from the DNA. The sample table shows tens of thousands of clones, and nearly 85% are seen once. The top ten constitute more than 45% of the sample.

Remarks on this clone: What antigen it recognizes has not been identified. No base quality information exists; no much larger clone differs at one position.

The source material was peripheral blood, sampled on day 0 of AZD1222 vaccination. This chain joins TRBV11-3 to TRBJ2-2; the D gene cannot be resolved reliably. The receptor comes from an adult in good health. The DNA sequence follows: TGTGCCAGCAGCTTAAGACTTGGTGGCGGGGAGCTGTTTTTT. Translated, this gives CASSLRLGGGELFF.